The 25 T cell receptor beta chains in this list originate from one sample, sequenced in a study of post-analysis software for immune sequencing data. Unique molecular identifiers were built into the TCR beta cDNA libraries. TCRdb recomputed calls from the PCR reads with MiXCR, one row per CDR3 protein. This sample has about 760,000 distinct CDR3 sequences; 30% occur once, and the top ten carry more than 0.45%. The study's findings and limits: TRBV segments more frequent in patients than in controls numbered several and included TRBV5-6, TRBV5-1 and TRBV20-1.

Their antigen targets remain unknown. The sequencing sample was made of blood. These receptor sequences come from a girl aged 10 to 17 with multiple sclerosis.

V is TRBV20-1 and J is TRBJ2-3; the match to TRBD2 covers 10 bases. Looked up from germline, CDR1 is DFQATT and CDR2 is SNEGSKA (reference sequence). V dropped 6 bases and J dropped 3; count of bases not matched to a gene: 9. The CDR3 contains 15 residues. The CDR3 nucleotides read TGCAGTGCCACAGGGGTTAGCGGGAGGACAGATACGCAGTATTTT. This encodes CSATGVSGRTDTQYF.

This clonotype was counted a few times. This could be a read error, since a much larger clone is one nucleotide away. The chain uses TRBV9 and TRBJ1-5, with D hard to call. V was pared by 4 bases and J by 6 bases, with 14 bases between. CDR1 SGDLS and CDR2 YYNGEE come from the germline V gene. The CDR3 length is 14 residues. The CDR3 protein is CASSREANPQPQHF. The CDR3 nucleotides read TGTGCCAGCAGCAGGGAGGCAAATCCTCAGCCCCAGCATTTT.

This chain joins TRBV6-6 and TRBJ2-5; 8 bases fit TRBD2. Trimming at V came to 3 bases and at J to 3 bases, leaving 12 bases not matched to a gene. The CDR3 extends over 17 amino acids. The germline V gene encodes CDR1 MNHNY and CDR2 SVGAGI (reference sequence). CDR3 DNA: TGTGCCAGCAGTTATACTCGGCAGGCAGCGGGAGAAGAGACCCAGTACTTC. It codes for CASSYTRQAAGEETQYF.

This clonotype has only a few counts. The CDR3 bases are TGCAGTGCCGCCGAGGGGGTTTATAGCAATCAGCCCCAGCATTTT. Encoded protein: CSAAEGVYSNQPQHF. The chain carries TRBV20-1 and TRBJ1-5; D is possibly TRBD1 (6 bases). CDR1 and CDR2 from the germline V gene are DFQATT and SNEGSKA (reference sequence). V dropped 6 bases and J dropped 0 bases, with 15 bases sitting between them. The CDR3 loop spans 15 amino acids.

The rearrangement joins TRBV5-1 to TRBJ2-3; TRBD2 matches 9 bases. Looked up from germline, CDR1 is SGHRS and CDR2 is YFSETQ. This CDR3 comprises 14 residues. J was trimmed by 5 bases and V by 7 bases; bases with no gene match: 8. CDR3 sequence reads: CASGRGGAGDTQYF. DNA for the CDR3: TGCGCCAGCGGACGCGGGGGGGCCGGAGATACGCAGTATTTT. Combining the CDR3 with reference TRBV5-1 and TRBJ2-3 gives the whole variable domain KAGVTQTPRYLIKTRGQQVTLSCSPISGHRSVSWYQQTPGQGLQFLFEYFSETQRNKGNFPGRFSGRQFSNSRSEMNVSTLELGDSALYLCASGRGGAGDTQYFGPGTRLTVL.

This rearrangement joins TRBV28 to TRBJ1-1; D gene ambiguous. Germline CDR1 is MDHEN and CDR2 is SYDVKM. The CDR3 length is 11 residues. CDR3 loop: CAAAGSTEAFF. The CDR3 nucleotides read TGTGCTGCGGCGGGTAGCACTGAAGCTTTCTTT.

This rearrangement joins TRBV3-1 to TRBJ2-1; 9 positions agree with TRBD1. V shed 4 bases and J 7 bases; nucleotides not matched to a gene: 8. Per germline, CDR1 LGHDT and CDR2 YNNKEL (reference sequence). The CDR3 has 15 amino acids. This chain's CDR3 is CASSREDRGWNEQFF. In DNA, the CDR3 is TGTGCCAGCAGCCGGGAGGACAGGGGCTGGAATGAGCAGTTCTTC.

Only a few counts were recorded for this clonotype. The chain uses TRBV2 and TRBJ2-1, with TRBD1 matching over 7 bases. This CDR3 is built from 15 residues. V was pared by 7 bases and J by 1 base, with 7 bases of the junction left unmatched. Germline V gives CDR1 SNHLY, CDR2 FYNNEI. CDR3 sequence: CASTLQGRSYNEQFF. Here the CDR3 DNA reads TGTGCCAGCACCCTACAGGGGCGATCCTACAATGAGCAGTTCTTC.

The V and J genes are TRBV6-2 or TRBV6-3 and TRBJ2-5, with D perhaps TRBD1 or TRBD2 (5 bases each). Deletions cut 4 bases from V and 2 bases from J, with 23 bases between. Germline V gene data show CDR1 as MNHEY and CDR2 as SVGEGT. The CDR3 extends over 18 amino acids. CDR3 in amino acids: CASSSILRAGTEQETQYF. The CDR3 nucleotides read TGTGCCAGCAGTTCCATCCTACGCGCAGGGACCGAACAAGAGACCCAGTACTTC.

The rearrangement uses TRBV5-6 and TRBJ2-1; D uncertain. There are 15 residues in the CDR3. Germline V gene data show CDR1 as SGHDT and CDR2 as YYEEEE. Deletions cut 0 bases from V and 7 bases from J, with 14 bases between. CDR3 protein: CASSLASGSLNEQFF. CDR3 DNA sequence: TGTGCCAGCAGCTTGGCCTCGGGTAGCTTGAATGAGCAGTTCTTC.

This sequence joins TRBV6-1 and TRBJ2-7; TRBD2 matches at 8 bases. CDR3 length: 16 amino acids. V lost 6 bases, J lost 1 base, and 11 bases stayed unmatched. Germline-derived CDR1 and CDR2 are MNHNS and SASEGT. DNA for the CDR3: TGTGCCAGCAGGATGCCCATAGCGGGGTCATCCTACGAGCAGTACTTC. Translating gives CASRMPIAGSSYEQYF.

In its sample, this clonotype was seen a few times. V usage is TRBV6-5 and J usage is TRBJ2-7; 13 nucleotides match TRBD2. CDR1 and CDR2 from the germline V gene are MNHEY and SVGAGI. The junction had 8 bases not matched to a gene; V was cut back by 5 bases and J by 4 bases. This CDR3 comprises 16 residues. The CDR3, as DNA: TGTGCCAGCAGTCCGAGGACTAGCGGGAGTACTTACGAGCAGTACTTC. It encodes CASSPRTSGSTYEQYF.

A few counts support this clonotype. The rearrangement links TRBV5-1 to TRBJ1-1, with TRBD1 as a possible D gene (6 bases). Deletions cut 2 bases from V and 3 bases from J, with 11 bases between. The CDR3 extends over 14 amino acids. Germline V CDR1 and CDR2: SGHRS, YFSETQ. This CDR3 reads CASSFTGSHTEAFF. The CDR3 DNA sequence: TGCGCCAGCAGCTTTACAGGGAGTCACACTGAAGCTTTCTTT.

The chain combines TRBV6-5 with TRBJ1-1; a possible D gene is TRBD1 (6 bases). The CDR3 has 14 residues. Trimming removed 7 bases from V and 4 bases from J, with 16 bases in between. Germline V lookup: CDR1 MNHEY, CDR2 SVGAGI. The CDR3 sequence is CASNYRGGSTEAFF. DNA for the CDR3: TGTGCCAGCAACTATAGGGGGGGAAGCACTGAAGCTTTCTTT.

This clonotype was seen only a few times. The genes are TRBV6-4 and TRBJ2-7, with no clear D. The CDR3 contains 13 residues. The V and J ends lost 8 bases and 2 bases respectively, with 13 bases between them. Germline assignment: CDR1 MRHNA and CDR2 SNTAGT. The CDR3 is CASWAGDTYEQYF. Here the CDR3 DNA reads TGTGCCAGCTGGGCAGGAGATACCTACGAGCAGTACTTC.

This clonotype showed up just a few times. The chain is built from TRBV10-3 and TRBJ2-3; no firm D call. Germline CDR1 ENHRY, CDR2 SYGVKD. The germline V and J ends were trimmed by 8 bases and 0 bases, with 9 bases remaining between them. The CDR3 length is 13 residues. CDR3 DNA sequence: TGTGCCATCTCGTGGCTTAGCACAGATACGCAGTATTTT. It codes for CAISWLSTDTQYF.

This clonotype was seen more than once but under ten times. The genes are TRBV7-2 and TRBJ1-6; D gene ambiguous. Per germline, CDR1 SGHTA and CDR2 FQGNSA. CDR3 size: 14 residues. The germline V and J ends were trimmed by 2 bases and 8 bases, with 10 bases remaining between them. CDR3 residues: CASSLRAEYSPLHF. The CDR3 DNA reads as TGTGCCAGCAGCTTAAGGGCAGAGTATTCACCCCTCCACTTT.

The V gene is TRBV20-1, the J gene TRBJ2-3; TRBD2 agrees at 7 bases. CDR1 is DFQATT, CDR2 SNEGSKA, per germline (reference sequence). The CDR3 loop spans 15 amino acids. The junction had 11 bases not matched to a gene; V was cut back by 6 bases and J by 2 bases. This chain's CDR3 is CSAAGRRLATDTQYF. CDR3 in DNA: TGCAGTGCAGCCGGGCGCCGACTAGCCACAGATACGCAGTATTTT.

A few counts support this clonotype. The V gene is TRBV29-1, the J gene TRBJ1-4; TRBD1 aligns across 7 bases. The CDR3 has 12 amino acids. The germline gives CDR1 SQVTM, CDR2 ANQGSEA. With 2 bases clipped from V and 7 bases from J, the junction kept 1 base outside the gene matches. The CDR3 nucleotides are TGCAGCGTTGAACAGGGGGGTGAAAAACTGTTTTTT. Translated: CSVEQGGEKLFF. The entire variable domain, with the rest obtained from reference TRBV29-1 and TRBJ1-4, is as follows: SAVISQKPSRDICQRGTSLTIQCQVDSQVTMMFWYRQQPGQSLTLIATANQGSEATYESGFVIDKFPISRPNLTFSTLTVSNMSPEDSSIYLCSVEQGGEKLFFGSGTQLSVL.

CDR3 sequence: CASSSGLRLAAYNEQFF. The CDR3 nucleotides are TGTGCCAGCAGCTCTGGACTAAGGCTAGCGGCCTACAATGAGCAGTTCTTC. This chain joins TRBV3-1 and TRBJ2-1, with 7 positions matching TRBD2. V lost 5 bases and J lost 2; bases outside the gene matches: 12. CDR1 and CDR2 from the germline V gene are LGHDT and YNNKEL (reference sequence). The CDR3 totals 17 residues.

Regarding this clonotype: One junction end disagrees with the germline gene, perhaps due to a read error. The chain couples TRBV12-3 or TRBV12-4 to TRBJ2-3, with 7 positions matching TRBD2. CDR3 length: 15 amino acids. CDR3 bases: TGTGCCAGCAGTTCCAGCGGGGTGACCGCAGATGCGCAGTATTTT. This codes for CASSSSGVTADAQYF.

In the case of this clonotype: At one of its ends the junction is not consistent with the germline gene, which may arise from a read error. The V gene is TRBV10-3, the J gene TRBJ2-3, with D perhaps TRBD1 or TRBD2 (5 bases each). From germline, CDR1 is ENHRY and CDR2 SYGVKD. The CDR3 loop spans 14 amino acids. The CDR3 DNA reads TGTGTCATCAGTGAAAGGGGAGTCGCAGATACGCAGTATTTT. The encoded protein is CVISERGVADTQYF.

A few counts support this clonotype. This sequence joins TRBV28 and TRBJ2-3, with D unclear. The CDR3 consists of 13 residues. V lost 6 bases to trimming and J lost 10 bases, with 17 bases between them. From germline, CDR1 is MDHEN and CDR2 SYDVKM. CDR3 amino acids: CASSSEAPTAQYF. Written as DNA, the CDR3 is TGTGCCAGCAGCTCCGAGGCGCCAACGGCGCAGTATTTT. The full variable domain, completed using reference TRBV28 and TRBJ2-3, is DVKVTQSSRYLVKRTGEKVFLECVQDMDHENMFWYRQDPGLGLRLIYFSYDVKMKEKGDIPEGYSVSREKKERFSLILESASTNQTSMYLCASSSEAPTAQYFGPGTRLTVL.

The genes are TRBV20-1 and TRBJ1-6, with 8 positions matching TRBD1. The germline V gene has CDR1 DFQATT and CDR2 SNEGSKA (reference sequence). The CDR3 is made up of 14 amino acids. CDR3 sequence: CSAKDGTGYSPLHF. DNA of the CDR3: TGCAGCGCCAAGGATGGGACAGGATATTCACCCCTCCACTTT.

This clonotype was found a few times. CDR3 DNA sequence: TGTGCCAGCAGCCAATGGGGGAACACTGAAGCTTTCTTT. This sequence encodes CASSQWGNTEAFF. The rearrangement links TRBV3-1 to TRBJ1-1, with unresolved D. V gave up 2 bases and J gave up 1 base, with 5 bases separating them. CDR1 is LGHDT, CDR2 YNNKEL, per germline (reference sequence). This CDR3 comprises 13 residues.